The sequence of this T cell receptor beta chain was determined in a study of shared clonotypes between healthy human individuals. The ends were cut back, 1 base at V and 2 bases at J, with 11 bases in the middle. Germline V gene data show CDR1 as MGHRA and CDR2 as YSYEKL. The CDR3 has 15 amino acids. Profiled with immunoSEQ multiplex PCR; TCRdb holds only in-frame clones, not every one. Here the sample spans around 2,100,000 clones, approximately 94% being singletons. CD45RO-negative CD8 cells positively selected for CCR7 made up the naive population, which excluded terminally differentiated effector memory CD45RA+ cells. Recent vaccinations or acute infections were absent in the healthy HIV-negative adult donors.

The sequence came from a man aged 18 to 29 in good health. The chain uses TRBV4-1 and TRBJ2-5, with D uncertain. The sequenced sample consisted of naive CD8+ T cells sorted from blood. This CDR3 reads CASSQVPTVQETQYF. CDR3 nucleotides: TGCGCCAGCAGCCAAGTCCCCACGGTACAAGAGACCCAGTACTTC.